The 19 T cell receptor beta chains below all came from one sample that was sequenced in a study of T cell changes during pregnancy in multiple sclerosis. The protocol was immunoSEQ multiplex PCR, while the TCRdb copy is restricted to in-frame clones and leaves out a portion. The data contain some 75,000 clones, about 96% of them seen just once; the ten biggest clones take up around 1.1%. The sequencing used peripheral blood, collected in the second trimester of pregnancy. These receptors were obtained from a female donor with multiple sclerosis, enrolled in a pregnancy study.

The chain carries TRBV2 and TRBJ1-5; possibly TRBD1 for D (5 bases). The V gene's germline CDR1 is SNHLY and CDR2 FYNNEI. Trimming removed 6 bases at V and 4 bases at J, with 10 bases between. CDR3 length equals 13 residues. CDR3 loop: CASRKTGNQPQHF. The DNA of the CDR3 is TGTGCCAGCAGGAAAACAGGAAATCAGCCCCAGCATTTT.

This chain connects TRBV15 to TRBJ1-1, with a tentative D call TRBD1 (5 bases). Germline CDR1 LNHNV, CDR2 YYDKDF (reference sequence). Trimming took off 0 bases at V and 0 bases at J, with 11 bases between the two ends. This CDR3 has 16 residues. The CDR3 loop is CATSRDWGGVNTEAFF. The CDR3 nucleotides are TGTGCCACCAGCAGAGATTGGGGCGGAGTGAACACTGAAGCTTTCTTT.

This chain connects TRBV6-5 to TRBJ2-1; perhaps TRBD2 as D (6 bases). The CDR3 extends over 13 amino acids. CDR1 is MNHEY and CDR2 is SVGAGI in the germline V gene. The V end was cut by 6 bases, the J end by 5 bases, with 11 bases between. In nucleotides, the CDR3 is TGTGCCAGCAGCTCGACTAGTCACAATGAGCAGTTCTTC. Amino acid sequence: CASSSTSHNEQFF.

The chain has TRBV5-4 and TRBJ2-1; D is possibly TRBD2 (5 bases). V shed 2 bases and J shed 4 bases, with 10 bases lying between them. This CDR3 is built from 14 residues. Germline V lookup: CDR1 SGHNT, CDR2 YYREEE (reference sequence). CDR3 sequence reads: CASSLGGLYNEQFF. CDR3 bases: TGTGCCAGCAGCTTAGGCGGACTTTACAATGAGCAGTTCTTC.

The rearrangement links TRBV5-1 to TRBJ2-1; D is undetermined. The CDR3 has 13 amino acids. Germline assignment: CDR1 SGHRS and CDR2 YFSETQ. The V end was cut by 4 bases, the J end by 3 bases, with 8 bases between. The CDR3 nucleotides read TGCGCCAGCAGCCCCGGAGACTACAATGAGCAGTTCTTC. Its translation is CASSPGDYNEQFF.

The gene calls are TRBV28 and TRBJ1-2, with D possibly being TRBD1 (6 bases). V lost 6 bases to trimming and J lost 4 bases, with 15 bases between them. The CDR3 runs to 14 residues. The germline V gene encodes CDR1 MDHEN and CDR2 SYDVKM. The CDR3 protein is CASRGGGGVYGYTF. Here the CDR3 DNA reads TGTGCCAGCAGGGGGGGCGGGGGAGTCTATGGCTACACCTTC.

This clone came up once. CDR3 loop: CASSLDPGGDTEAFF. In DNA, the CDR3 is TGTGCCAGCAGCTTGGATCCAGGGGGCGACACTGAAGCTTTCTTT. The rearrangement links TRBV5-4 to TRBJ1-1, with 8 bases lining up with TRBD1. The CDR3 extends over 15 amino acids. In germline, CDR1 is SGHNT, CDR2 YYREEE (reference sequence). V dropped 0 bases and J dropped 3; count of bases not matched to a gene: 4.

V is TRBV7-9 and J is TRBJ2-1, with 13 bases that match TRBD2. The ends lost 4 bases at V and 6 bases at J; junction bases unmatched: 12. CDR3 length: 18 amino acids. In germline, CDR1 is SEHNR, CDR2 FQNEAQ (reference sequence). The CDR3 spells CASSSRTSGRARGNEQFF. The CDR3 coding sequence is TGTGCCAGCAGCTCCAGAACTAGCGGGAGGGCCCGGGGCAATGAGCAGTTCTTC.

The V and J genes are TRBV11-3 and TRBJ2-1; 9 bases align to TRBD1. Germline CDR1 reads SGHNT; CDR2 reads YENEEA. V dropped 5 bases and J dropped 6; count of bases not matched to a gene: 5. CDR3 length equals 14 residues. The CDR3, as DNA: TGTGCCAGCAGCCGGGACAGGGTTGTCAATGAGCAGTTCTTC. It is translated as CASSRDRVVNEQFF.

The CDR3 loop is CASSSHLAGGPGEQYF. In nucleotides, the CDR3 is TGTGCCAGCAGCTCTCATCTAGCGGGAGGGCCGGGCGAGCAGTACTTC. The chain recombines TRBV5-4 with TRBJ2-7, with TRBD2 identical over 12 bases. The CDR3 covers 16 residues. The V segment lost 3 bases and the J segment 6 bases; nucleotides outside the gene matches: 10. Germline values: CDR1 SGHNT, CDR2 YYREEE (reference sequence).

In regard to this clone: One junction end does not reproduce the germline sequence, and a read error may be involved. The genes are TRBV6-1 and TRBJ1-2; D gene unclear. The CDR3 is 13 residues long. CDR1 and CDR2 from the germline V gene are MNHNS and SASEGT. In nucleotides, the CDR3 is TGTGCCAGCAGCGAAGGGCGGATCTATGGCTACACCTTC. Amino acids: CASSEGRIYGYTF.

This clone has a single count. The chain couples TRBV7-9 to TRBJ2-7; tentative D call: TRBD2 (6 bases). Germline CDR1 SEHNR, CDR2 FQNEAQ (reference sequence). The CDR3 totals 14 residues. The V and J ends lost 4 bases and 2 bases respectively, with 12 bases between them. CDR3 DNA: TGTGCCAGCAGCTCCCCGGGACTCCCCTACGAGCAGTACTTC. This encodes CASSSPGLPYEQYF.

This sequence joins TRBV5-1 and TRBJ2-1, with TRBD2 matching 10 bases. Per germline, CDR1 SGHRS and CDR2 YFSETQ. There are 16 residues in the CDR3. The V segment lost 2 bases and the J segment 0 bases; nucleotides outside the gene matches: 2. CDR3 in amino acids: CASSFTSGTSYNEQFF. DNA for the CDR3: TGCGCCAGCAGCTTTACTAGCGGGACCTCCTACAATGAGCAGTTCTTC.

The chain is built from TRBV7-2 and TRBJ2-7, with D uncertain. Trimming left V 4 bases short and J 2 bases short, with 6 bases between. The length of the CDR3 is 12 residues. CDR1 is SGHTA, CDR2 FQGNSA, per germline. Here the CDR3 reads CASSYSTYEQYF. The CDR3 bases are TGTGCCAGCAGCTACTCTACCTACGAGCAGTACTTC.

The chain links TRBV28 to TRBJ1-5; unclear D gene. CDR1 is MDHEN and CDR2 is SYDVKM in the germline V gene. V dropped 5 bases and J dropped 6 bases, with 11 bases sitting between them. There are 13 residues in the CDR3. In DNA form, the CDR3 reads TGTGCCAGCAGTCCTTTCGGTCGTCAGCCCCAGCATTTT. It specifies CASSPFGRQPQHF.

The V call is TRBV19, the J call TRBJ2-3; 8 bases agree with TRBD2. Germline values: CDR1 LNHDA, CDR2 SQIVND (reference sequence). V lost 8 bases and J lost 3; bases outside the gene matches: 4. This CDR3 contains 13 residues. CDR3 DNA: TGTGCCAGTGCCGGGGGGGGGACAGATACGCAGTATTTT. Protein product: CASAGGGTDTQYF.

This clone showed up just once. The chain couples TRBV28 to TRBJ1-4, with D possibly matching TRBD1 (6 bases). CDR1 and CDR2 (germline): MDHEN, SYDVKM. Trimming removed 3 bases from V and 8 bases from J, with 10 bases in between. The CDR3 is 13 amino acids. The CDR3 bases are TGTGCCAGCAGTTTTTGGGACAAAGAAAAACTGTTTTTT. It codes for CASSFWDKEKLFF.

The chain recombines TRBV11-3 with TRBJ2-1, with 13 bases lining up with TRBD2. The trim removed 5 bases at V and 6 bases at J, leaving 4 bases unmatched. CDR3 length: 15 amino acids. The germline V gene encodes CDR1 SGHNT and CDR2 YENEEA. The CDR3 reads CASSARTSGSNEQFF. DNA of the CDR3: TGTGCCAGCAGCGCCAGGACTAGCGGGAGCAATGAGCAGTTCTTC.

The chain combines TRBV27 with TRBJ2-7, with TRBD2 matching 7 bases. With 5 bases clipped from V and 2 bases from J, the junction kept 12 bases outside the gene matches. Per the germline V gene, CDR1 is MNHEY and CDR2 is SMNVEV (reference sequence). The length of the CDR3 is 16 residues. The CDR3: CASSLTSRGVTYEQYF. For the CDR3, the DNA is TGTGCCAGCAGTCTCACAAGCCGGGGGGTAACCTACGAGCAGTACTTC.